This T cell receptor beta chain was captured by sequencing in a study of T cells in Graves' hyperthyroidism and ophthalmopathy. CDR3 length: 14 residues. Trimming left V 2 bases short and J 6 bases short, with 11 bases between. Germline loops: CDR1 MNHEY, CDR2 SVGEGT. The source material, RNA transcripts, was used to amplify TCR beta CDR3 regions. First-round RT-PCR targeting the TCR CDR3 was performed with the HTBI primer set. TCRdb re-called the multiplex PCR reads through MiXCR, storing one row per CDR3 protein. The table includes 500,000 to 650,000 distinct CDR3 sequences, about 20% detected once.

This receptor was obtained from a man aged 35-49 years with Graves' ophthalmopathy. This chain links TRBV6-2 or TRBV6-3 with TRBJ2-4, with D unresolved. The sample comprised blood. CDR3 bases: TGTGCCAGCAGTTACAATCCGGTCCTAAACATTCAGTACTTC. It is translated as CASSYNPVLNIQYF.